These 21 T cell receptor beta chains came from one sample sequenced in a study of T cells in Graves' hyperthyroidism and ophthalmopathy. RNA transcripts served as the template for amplifying TCR beta CDR3 regions. An initial round of RT-PCR targeting the TCR CDR3 relied on the HTBI primer set. From the multiplex PCR reads, TCRdb called clonotypes with MiXCR, one entry per CDR3 protein. The table shows nearly 750,000 distinct CDR3 sequences, with roughly a third occurring only once. The sequenced material came from blood. The receptors originated from a woman between 35 and 50 years old with Graves' hyperthyroidism.

A word on this clonotype: A read error may be the cause here, since a much bigger clone is one base away. The chain uses TRBV29-1 and TRBJ2-2; the match to TRBD2 covers 8 bases. The CDR3 extends over 15 amino acids. J lost 3 bases, V lost 4 bases, and 7 bases had no gene match. The germline V gene has CDR1 SQVTM and CDR2 ANQGSEA. CDR3 nucleotides: TGCAGCGTTGGTTACGCTAGCGGGTACACCGGGGAGCTGTTTTTT. Its translation is CSVGYASGYTGELFF.

This clonotype was seen a handful of times. The genes are TRBV19 and TRBJ1-6; D gene uncertain. V lost 4 bases and J 0 bases, leaving 7 bases between the germline ends. There are 15 residues in the CDR3. Germline V gene sequence: CDR1 LNHDA, CDR2 SQIVND (reference sequence). The CDR3 sequence: CASSKVSSYNSPLHF. CDR3 nucleotides: TGTGCCAGTAGTAAAGTGAGCTCCTATAATTCACCCCTCCACTTT.

This rearrangement joins TRBV6-5 to TRBJ1-6, with TRBD1 identical over 7 bases. V lost 5 bases, J lost 6 bases, and 13 bases stayed unmatched. This CDR3 has 17 amino acids. Germline V CDR1 and CDR2: MNHEY, SVGAGI. For the CDR3, the DNA is TGTGCCAGCAGTCAACTTGGAGGGGGCTTCCTTAATTCACCCCTCCACTTT. It is translated as CASSQLGGGFLNSPLHF.

On this clonotype: A clone one base away is much larger, so this may be a read error. A read error is likely, as this CDR3 ends without the conserved phenylalanine or tryptophan. V is TRBV7-2 and J is TRBJ1-5; the D gene is possibly TRBD1 (6 bases). Germline-derived CDR1 and CDR2 are SGHTA and FQGNSA. V lost 1 base to trimming and J lost 0 bases, with 7 bases between them. The CDR3 has 15 residues. The CDR3 nucleotides read TGTGCCAGCAGCTTAGAGGGGGATAGCAATCAGCCCCAGCATTCT. Translating gives CASSLEGDSNQPQHS.

This clonotype turned up a few times. Here the CDR3 reads CASSETRGLEGYTF. In nucleotides, the CDR3 is TGTGCCAGCAGTGAAACCCGGGGACTGGAAGGCTACACCTTC. V and J are TRBV7-6 and TRBJ1-2, with D maybe TRBD1 (5 bases). This CDR3 comprises 14 residues. Trimming stripped 6 bases from V and 8 bases from J, with 19 bases between. Germline V CDR1 and CDR2: SGHVS, FNYEAQ.

This clonotype was seen just once. This sequence joins TRBV20-1 and TRBJ1-3; D may be TRBD1 (5 bases). Trimming removed 0 bases from V and 2 bases from J, with 11 bases in between. The germline V gene has CDR1 DFQATT and CDR2 SNEGSKA (reference sequence). This CDR3 spans 15 amino acids. CDR3 DNA sequence: TGCAGTGCTAGAGAGGGGGGGTGGGCTGGAAACACCATATATTTT. This translates into CSAREGGWAGNTIYF.

A note on this clonotype: An end of the junction differs from the germline gene, which may be a read error. The rearrangement uses TRBV20-1 and TRBJ2-7, with 8 bases matching TRBD2. The germline gives CDR1 DFQATT, CDR2 SNEGSKA (reference sequence). CDR3 length: 11 residues. The CDR3, as DNA: TGCAGTGCTCCTCCGGGACTAGGAAAGGACTTC. Protein sequence: CSAPPGLGKDF.

This clonotype has a handful of counts. This chain links TRBV7-2 with TRBJ1-1; tentative D call: TRBD1 (5 bases). The CDR3 length is 15 residues. With 2 bases removed from V and 1 base from J, the gap between germline ends came to 11 bases. In germline, CDR1 is SGHTA, CDR2 FQGNSA. As DNA, the CDR3 is TGTGCCAGCAGCTTACTAGGGACGGAGAACACTGAAGCTTTCTTT. Amino acid sequence: CASSLLGTENTEAFF. Together with reference TRBV7-2 and TRBJ1-1, the CDR3 gives the full variable domain: GAGVSQSPSNKVTEKGKDVELRCDPISGHTALYWYRQSLGQGLEFLIYFQGNSAPDKSGLPSDRFSAERTGGSVSTLTIQRTQQEDSAVYLCASSLLGTENTEAFFGQGTRLTVV.

The CDR3 nucleotides are TGTGCCACCAGTGATCCAGGACTAGCGGCCAGCAATGAGCAGTTCTTC. This encodes CATSDPGLAASNEQFF. The chain recombines TRBV24-1 with TRBJ2-7, with 10 bases fitting TRBD2. The end of the DNA is better explained by TRBJ2-1, so the J call may be wrong. The CDR3 is made up of 16 amino acids. Germline CDR1 is KGHDR and CDR2 is SFDVKD.

The chain employs TRBV6-1 and TRBJ1-2, with D unclear. V lost 4 bases and J 8 bases, leaving 11 bases between the germline ends. The CDR3 contains 12 residues. In germline, CDR1 is MNHNS, CDR2 SASEGT. Here the CDR3 DNA reads TGTGCCAGCAGTGCCCCGGGGTACGGCTACACCTTC. This codes for CASSAPGYGYTF.

The chain links TRBV5-1 to TRBJ1-1; no firm D call. CDR3 size: 15 residues. V lost 0 bases and J lost 3, with 12 bases in between. From germline, CDR1 is SGHRS and CDR2 YFSETQ. The CDR3 loop is CASSLDGVGDTEAFF. CDR3 in DNA: TGCGCCAGCAGCTTGGATGGGGTTGGCGACACTGAAGCTTTCTTT.

Details on this clonotype: This clone may be a read error of a much larger clone one base away. The gene calls are TRBV10-2 and TRBJ2-2; TRBD1 aligns across 7 bases. The ends lost 7 bases at V and 4 bases at J; junction bases unmatched: 3. This CDR3 is 13 amino acids long. Germline V CDR1 and CDR2: WSHSY, SAAADI. CDR3 nucleotides: TGCGCCAGCAAACAGGGGAGCACCGGGGAGCTGTTTTTT. Its protein product is CASKQGSTGELFF.

This clonotype was recorded many times. J is TRBJ1-1 and V is TRBV13; the D is unclear. The CDR3 length is 14 residues. Trimming left V 5 bases short and J 7 bases short, with 17 bases between. CDR1 is PRHDT and CDR2 is FYEKMQ in the germline V gene (reference sequence). The CDR3 DNA reads as TGTGCCAGCAGCCTACGGACCAGCCCAAATGAAGCTTTCTTT. Amino acid sequence: CASSLRTSPNEAFF. Complete variable domain (other parts from reference TRBV13 and TRBJ1-1): AAGVIQSPRHLIKEKRETATLKCYPIPRHDTVYWYQQGPGQDPQFLISFYEKMQSDKGSIPDRFSAQQFSDYHSELNMSSLELGDSALYFCASSLRTSPNEAFFGQGTRLTVV.

This rearrangement joins TRBV9 to TRBJ1-2; 10 bases match TRBD1. The germline V gene has CDR1 SGDLS and CDR2 YYNGEE. V was pared by 7 bases and J by 5 bases, with 5 bases of the junction left unmatched. The CDR3 contains 13 residues. The DNA of the CDR3 is TGTGCCAGCCCCCCGGACAGGGGGTATGGCTACACCTTC. Translating it yields CASPPDRGYGYTF.

The V gene is TRBV11-3, the J gene TRBJ1-1; D ambiguous. The CDR3 has 13 residues. Germline V gene lookup returns CDR1 SGHNT and CDR2 YENEEA. V lost 6 bases and J lost 5, with 13 bases in between. CDR3 protein: CASSFAGWTEAFF. For the CDR3, the DNA is TGTGCCAGCAGTTTTGCGGGTTGGACTGAAGCTTTCTTT.

On this clonotype: The germline gene is not matched at one end of the junction; a read error may be the cause. The chain employs TRBV29-1 and TRBJ2-3, with D perhaps TRBD2 (5 bases). From germline, CDR1 is SQVTM and CDR2 ANQGSEA. The CDR3 is 14 amino acids. The CDR3 spells CSVVSVSSTDTQYF. The CDR3 bases are TGCAGCGTTGTCAGTGTGTCTAGCACGGATACGCAGTATTTT.

This clonotype occurred a few times. The chain links TRBV9 to TRBJ1-1; no reliable D call. Germline CDR1 SGDLS, CDR2 YYNGEE. This CDR3 is 15 amino acids long. With 0 bases removed from V and 3 bases from J, the gap between germline ends came to 12 bases. The CDR3, as DNA: TGTGCCAGCAGCGTAGGAATACAGTGGGACACTGAAGCTTTCTTT. Protein: CASSVGIQWDTEAFF.

The chain couples TRBV9 to TRBJ1-2, with 10 bases aligning to TRBD1. CDR3 length: 17 amino acids. Germline CDR1 and CDR2: SGDLS and YYNGEE. V was clipped by 4 bases and J by 4 bases; unmatched bases: 13. The CDR3 loop is CASSTLGTGDSSYGYTF. In DNA, the CDR3 is TGTGCCAGCAGCACCCTCGGGACAGGGGATTCGAGCTATGGCTACACCTTC.

This clonotype was detected only a few times. This chain connects TRBV5-6 to TRBJ2-5; 8 nucleotides agree with TRBD1. V trimming: 2 bases; J trimming: 5 bases; junction bases outside the gene matches: 5. Germline CDR1 and CDR2: SGHDT and YYEEEE. CDR3 length: 14 amino acids. The CDR3 DNA is TGTGCCAGCAGCTTCCAGGGGGCGCGGGAGACCCAGTACTTC. Protein: CASSFQGARETQYF.

This clonotype showed up just a few times. V is TRBV7-9 and J is TRBJ1-4, with 9 bases identical to TRBD1. The CDR3 totals 15 residues. In germline, CDR1 is SEHNR, CDR2 FQNEAQ (reference sequence). The V and J ends lost 5 bases and 7 bases, in that order; junction bases with no gene match: 8. The CDR3 sequence: CASSQTGQGIEKLFF. Written as DNA, the CDR3 is TGTGCCAGCAGCCAGACGGGACAGGGAATTGAAAAACTGTTTTTT.

For this clonotype: A junction boundary mismatches the germline segment, possibly from a read error. CDR3: CAISALTGKLEAF. The CDR3 nucleotides are TGTGCCATCAGTGCGCTAACAGGGAAACTTGAAGCTTTC. The rearrangement links TRBV10-3 to TRBJ2-6; possibly TRBD1 for D (6 bases). The CDR3 runs to 13 residues. CDR1 and CDR2 (germline): ENHRY, SYGVKD.